This TCR beta chain was observed in a study of cytomegalovirus exposure and HLA in healthy donors. General study points: Analyses of presence and absence presupposed an approximately uniform sequencing depth across donors.

CDR3 length equals 15 residues. The germline V gene has CDR1 SGHAT and CDR2 FQDESV (reference sequence). Trimming at V came to 5 bases and at J to 8 bases, leaving 9 bases not matched to a gene. The table lists this clone with a few counts. The antigen is not known. Researchers ran the PCR with 60 Vbeta and 13 Jbeta primers. Only in-frame clones appear in the TCRdb table, and some are missing; sequencing was by immunoSEQ multiplex PCR. Among 200,000 to 250,000 clones listed, around four fifths were seen once. This chain uses TRBV11-1 with TRBJ2-1; 10 nucleotides line up with TRBD2. The receptor's source is a woman aged 55-69 years in good health and CMV-seropositive. The sample was PBMCs. The DNA of the CDR3 is TGTGCCAGCAGCAGAGGACTAGCGGACGGGGATGAGCAGTTCTTC. This translates into CASSRGLADGDEQFF. Full variable domain (remainder filled in from reference TRBV11-1 and TRBJ2-1): EAEVAQSPRYKITEKSQAVAFWCDPISGHATLYWYRQILGQGPELLVQFQDESVVDDSQLPKDRFSAERLKGVDSTLKIQPAELGDSAMYLCASSRGLADGDEQFFGPGTRLTVL.